This T cell receptor beta chain was identified in a study of neurological immune-mediated disorders. Trimming took off 1 base at V and 0 bases at J, with 4 bases between the two ends. The CDR3 is 14 residues long. From germline, CDR1 is SGHRS and CDR2 YFSETQ. 5'RACE generated cDNA with 10-nucleotide random UMIs. TCRdb reprocessed the 5' RACE reads with MiXCR, giving one entry per CDR3 protein. Here the sample spans under 85,000 distinct CDR3 sequences, about 5.2% being singletons. Stored at -80 C, 2 million PBMCs were the source of the unsorted libraries. The table lists this clonotype with many counts.

This receptor was obtained from a human donor with multiple sclerosis. The donor label of this sample is uncertain. Source material: PBMCs. The chain has TRBV5-1 and TRBJ1-4; unclear D gene. This CDR3 reads CASSLQATNEKLFF. The CDR3 bases are TGCGCCAGCAGCTTGCAAGCAACTAATGAAAAACTGTTTTTT. The full variable domain, in which reference TRBV5-1 and TRBJ1-4 provide the parts outside the CDR3, is KAGVTQTPRYLIKTRGQQVTLSCSPISGHRSVSWYQQTPGQGLQFLFEYFSETQRNKGNFPGRFSGRQFSNSRSEMNVSTLELGDSALYLCASSLQATNEKLFFGSGTQLSVL.